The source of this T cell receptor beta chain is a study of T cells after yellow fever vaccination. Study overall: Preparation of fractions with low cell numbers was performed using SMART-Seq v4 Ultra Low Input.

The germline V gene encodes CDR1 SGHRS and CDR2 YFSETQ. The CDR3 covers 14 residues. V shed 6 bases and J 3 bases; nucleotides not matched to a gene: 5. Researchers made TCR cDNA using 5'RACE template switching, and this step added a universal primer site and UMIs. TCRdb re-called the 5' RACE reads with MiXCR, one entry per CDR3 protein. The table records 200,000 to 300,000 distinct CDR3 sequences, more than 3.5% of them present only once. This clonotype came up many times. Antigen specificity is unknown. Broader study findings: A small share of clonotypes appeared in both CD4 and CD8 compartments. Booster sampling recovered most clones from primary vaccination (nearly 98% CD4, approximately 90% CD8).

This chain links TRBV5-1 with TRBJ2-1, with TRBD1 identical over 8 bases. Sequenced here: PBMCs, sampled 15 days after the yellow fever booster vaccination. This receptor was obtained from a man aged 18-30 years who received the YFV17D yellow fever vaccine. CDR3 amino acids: CASTRQGFYNEQFF. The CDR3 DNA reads TGCGCCAGCACCCGACAGGGGTTCTACAATGAGCAGTTCTTC.